This T cell receptor (beta chain) appears in the sequencing data of a study of shared clonotypes between healthy human individuals. About the research overall: Each donor's CD8 memory used one plate, CD8 naive two, each CD4 subset three.

Genomic DNA belonging to each subset was distributed in equal measure over several immunoSEQ plates. The table came from immunoSEQ multiplex PCR; TCRdb's copy has only in-frame clones and leaves some out. The sample holds roughly 2.5 million clones, around nine tenths seen once. As regards this clone: Its antigen remains unknown.

Trimming took 4 bases from V and 1 from J, leaving 12 bases between them. This CDR3 is built from 15 residues. Germline loops: CDR1 MRHNA, CDR2 SNTAGT. Study-level points and caveats: The four-donor shared clonotypes exceeded non-shared clonotypes in generation probability, with non-shared ones scoring lower.

The rearrangement joins TRBV6-4 to TRBJ2-3; TRBD2 might be the D (5 bases). The TCR originated in a man younger than 35 in good health. Sequenced sample: naive CD4+ T cells sorted from blood. Subset defined: CD45RA+ positively selected. The CDR3 region has the DNA TGTGCCAGCAGTGTAAGGAGCGGACGCACAGATACGCAGTATTTT. The encoded protein is CASSVRSGRTDTQYF.